These 31 T cell receptor beta chains were sequenced from one sample in a study of Ad26.COV2.S vaccination and SARS-CoV-2 variants. Profiled with immunoSEQ multiplex PCR; TCRdb holds only in-frame clones, not every one. The repertoire includes 380,000 or so clones, about four fifths of them detected once, and about 8% sits in the top ten. Treatment indicated: about 20 received Ad26.COV2.S at low or high dose, single or two shots; 5 received placebo; per-sample allocation not given. Sampling happened 63 days after the first vaccine or placebo injection. The source was peripheral blood, collected in a trial of Ad26.COV2.S vaccine versus placebo. These receptors were collected from a person between 18 and 60 years old who received the Ad26.COV2.S COVID-19 vaccine or a placebo.

V usage is TRBV5-1 and J usage is TRBJ2-1; a weak D match, TRBD1 (7 bases). This CDR3 is 15 amino acids long. Trimming stripped 5 bases from V and 2 bases from J, with 14 bases between. Looked up from germline, CDR1 is SGHRS and CDR2 is YFSETQ. The CDR3 here is CASRRGDSTYNEQFF. CDR3 nucleotide sequence: TGCGCCAGCAGAAGGGGGGACAGTACCTACAATGAGCAGTTCTTC.

CDR3 sequence reads: CASSYGGADYGGYEQYF. The CDR3 DNA follows: TGCGCCAGCAGCTACGGGGGGGCCGATTACGGAGGCTACGAGCAGTACTTC. V and J are TRBV5-1 and TRBJ2-7, with 8 bases lining up with TRBD2. The CDR3 length is 17 residues. V lost 3 bases, J lost 3 bases, and 14 bases stayed unmatched. Germline loops: CDR1 SGHRS, CDR2 YFSETQ.

V is TRBV7-6 and J is TRBJ1-1, with 7 bases that match TRBD1. Germline loops: CDR1 SGHVS, CDR2 FNYEAQ. V dropped 5 bases and J dropped 2; count of bases not matched to a gene: 11. The CDR3 sequence is 16 residues long. The CDR3 loop is CASSPKNRGVNTEAFF. The CDR3 region has the DNA TGTGCCAGCAGCCCCAAAAACAGGGGAGTCAACACTGAAGCTTTCTTT.

In this sample, this clone turned up a few times. This chain links TRBV2 with TRBJ2-2; the D call may be TRBD1 or TRBD2 (7 bases each). V was pared by 8 bases and J by 5 bases, with 18 bases between. CDR1 and CDR2 (germline): SNHLY, FYNNEI. This CDR3 is 15 amino acids long. CDR3 in amino acids: CASHNRGGKTGELFF. In DNA form, the CDR3 reads TGTGCCAGCCATAACAGGGGAGGGAAAACCGGGGAGCTGTTTTTT.

The rearrangement links TRBV2 to TRBJ2-5; no firm D call. CDR3 length equals 9 residues. Per germline, CDR1 SNHLY and CDR2 FYNNEI. V lost 11 bases and J 4 bases, leaving 5 bases between the germline ends. CDR3 nucleotide sequence: TGTGCCCTTAGAGAGACCCAGTACTTC. Its translation: CALRETQYF.

This clone showed up just a few times. Sequence at one end of the junction differs from germline and may be a read error. The V gene is TRBV11-2, the J gene TRBJ2-7; D might be TRBD2 (6 bases). CDR3 length: 11 residues. CDR1 and CDR2 from the germline V gene are SGHAT and FQNNGV. The CDR3 nucleotides are TGTGCCAGCAGCTTAGTCCGGACTACTTTTTTC. It codes for CASSLVRTTFF.

This clone was recorded only once. The chain links TRBV4-3 to TRBJ1-1; possible D gene TRBD1, 5 bases. CDR3 size: 16 residues. Germline V CDR1 and CDR2: LGHNA, YSLEER. The V and J ends lost 10 bases and 1 base respectively, with 22 bases between them. The DNA of the CDR3 is TGCGCCACCTCAAAAGATCCCCAGGGAGGGAACACTGAAGCTTTCTTT. Protein sequence: CATSKDPQGGNTEAFF.

The CDR3 here is CASSSGGKPQHF. In nucleotides, the CDR3 is TGTGCCAGCAGTTCGGGGGGGAAGCCCCAGCATTTT. The chain links TRBV28 to TRBJ1-5; perhaps TRBD1 as D (5 bases). CDR3 length: 12 residues. The germline V gene encodes CDR1 MDHEN and CDR2 SYDVKM. The V and J ends lost 4 bases and 8 bases respectively, with 9 bases between them.

This sequence joins TRBV12-3 or TRBV12-4 and TRBJ1-1; D may be TRBD1 (6 bases). This CDR3 contains 13 residues. Trimming pared 5 bases from V and 6 bases from J, leaving 13 bases between. Here the CDR3 reads CASSPQGISEAFF. In DNA form, the CDR3 reads TGTGCCAGCAGTCCACAGGGTATTTCTGAAGCTTTCTTT.

The chain joins TRBV5-1 to TRBJ2-3; tentative D call: TRBD2 (5 bases). The ends were cut back, 1 base at V and 3 bases at J, with 15 bases in the middle. The CDR3 has 16 amino acids. CDR1 and CDR2 (germline): SGHRS, YFSETQ. CDR3 region: CASSLPDGGGTDTQYF. CDR3 DNA: TGCGCCAGCAGCTTGCCCGATGGCGGCGGGACAGATACGCAGTATTTT.

Regarding this clone: The same CDR3 arises from other DNA sequences in this sample as well. The chain uses TRBV7-2 and TRBJ2-7; D is possibly TRBD1 (6 bases). Per germline, CDR1 SGHTA and CDR2 FQGNSA. This CDR3 is built from 13 residues. V was shortened by 4 bases and J by 2 bases, with 9 bases between the two germline ends. This CDR3 reads CASSWGLAYEQYF. The CDR3 coding sequence is TGTGCCAGCAGCTGGGGGCTAGCCTACGAGCAGTACTTC.

For this clone: A read error may produce the germline difference seen at one junction end. The CDR3 is CATSALRAGELFF. For the CDR3, the DNA is TGTGCCACCAGTGCTTTGAGGGCCGGGGAGCTGTTTTTT. V gene TRBV24-1 combines with J gene TRBJ2-2, with a weak D call TRBD2 (5 bases). This CDR3 spans 13 amino acids. The germline V gene has CDR1 KGHDR and CDR2 SFDVKD.

This clone occurred once. The chain couples TRBV2 to TRBJ1-1, with 9 nucleotides matching TRBD1. Trimming cost V 6 bases and J 7 bases; bases outside gene matches: 9. Germline V gives CDR1 SNHLY, CDR2 FYNNEI. The CDR3 sequence is 14 residues long. CDR3 nucleotide sequence: TGTGCCAGCAGGGTTGACAGGGGGACCTTTGAAGCTTTCTTT. Translating it yields CASRVDRGTFEAFF.

Here the CDR3 DNA reads TGTGCCAGCAGCACCGGGACAGGGTCTGGAAACACCATATATTTT. It is translated as CASSTGTGSGNTIYF. The chain is built from TRBV7-9 and TRBJ1-3; 9 nucleotides match TRBD1. V trimming: 5 bases; J trimming: 1 base; junction bases outside the gene matches: 3. Germline-derived CDR1 and CDR2 are SEHNR and FQNEAQ (reference sequence). This CDR3 contains 15 residues.

The chain employs TRBV9 and TRBJ2-7; D possibly uses TRBD1 or TRBD2 (5 bases each). Germline CDR1 reads SGDLS; CDR2 reads YYNGEE. The germline V and J ends were trimmed by 3 bases and 3 bases, with 16 bases remaining between them. The CDR3 consists of 15 residues. CDR3 protein: CASSGGPTADYEQYF. DNA of the CDR3: TGTGCCAGCAGCGGGGGACCCACAGCTGACTACGAGCAGTACTTC.

The chain couples TRBV10-2 to TRBJ1-1; D ambiguous. Trimming removed 8 bases at V and 0 bases at J, with 10 bases between. The CDR3 is 13 amino acids. The germline CDR1 and CDR2 sequences are WSHSY and SAAADI. The CDR3 here is CASCRAMNTEAFF. DNA of the CDR3: TGCGCCAGCTGTAGGGCTATGAACACTGAAGCTTTCTTT.

This clone was detected a few times. This chain joins TRBV19 and TRBJ1-2, with a tentative D call TRBD1 (6 bases). The CDR3 loop spans 12 amino acids. The germline V gene has CDR1 LNHDA and CDR2 SQIVND (reference sequence). V was shortened by 11 bases and J by 7 bases, with 17 bases between the two germline ends. CDR3 nucleotide sequence: TGTGCCCTCGGGAGGGGGGCGAGTGGCTACACCTTC. It codes for CALGRGASGYTF.

This clone was seen more than once but under ten times. The rearrangement joins TRBV15 to TRBJ2-2; TRBD2 aligns across 7 bases. Looked up from germline, CDR1 is LNHNV and CDR2 is YYDKDF (reference sequence). Trimming removed 5 bases from V and 2 bases from J; junction bases left unmatched: 2. The CDR3 has 14 amino acids. CDR3 sequence (DNA): TGTGCCACCAGCCTAGCGGTTAACACCGGGGAGCTGTTTTTT. This translates into CATSLAVNTGELFF.

This chain joins TRBV7-2 and TRBJ2-1; D may correspond to TRBD1 or TRBD2 (5 bases each). The CDR3 totals 16 residues. Trimming took 3 bases from V and 7 from J, leaving 19 bases between them. Germline values: CDR1 SGHTA, CDR2 FQGNSA. CDR3 amino acids: CASSLVSGSTGNEQFF. The CDR3 DNA sequence: TGTGCCAGCAGCTTGGTTTCAGGGAGCACAGGAAATGAGCAGTTCTTC.

The V call is TRBV5-5, the J call TRBJ1-2, with TRBD1 identical over 9 bases. This CDR3 spans 14 amino acids. The V segment lost 6 bases and the J segment 7 bases; nucleotides outside the gene matches: 10. Per the germline V gene, CDR1 is SGHKS and CDR2 is YYEKEE (reference sequence). In nucleotides, the CDR3 is TGTGCCAGCATCCCTCGGACAGGGGAGATTGGCTACACCTTC. Translating gives CASIPRTGEIGYTF.

The CDR3 loop is CASSLAGSISYNEQFF. Written as DNA, the CDR3 is TGTGCCAGCAGCTTAGCGGGATCGATCTCCTACAATGAGCAGTTCTTC. The chain is built from TRBV7-2 and TRBJ2-1; D is undetermined. CDR3 size: 16 residues. The germline V gene encodes CDR1 SGHTA and CDR2 FQGNSA. With 0 bases removed from V and 0 bases from J, the gap between germline ends came to 9 bases. Supplemented by reference TRBV7-2 and TRBJ2-1, the full variable domain reads GAGVSQSPSNKVTEKGKDVELRCDPISGHTALYWYRQSLGQGLEFLIYFQGNSAPDKSGLPSDRFSAERTGGSVSTLTIQRTQQEDSAVYLCASSLAGSISYNEQFFGPGTRLTVL.

The table lists this clone with a count of one. This rearrangement joins TRBV19 to TRBJ1-5; TRBD1 matches 7 bases. CDR3 length: 16 amino acids. J was trimmed by 0 bases and V by 5 bases; bases with no gene match: 7. Germline V gives CDR1 LNHDA, CDR2 SQIVND (reference sequence). CDR3 DNA sequence: TGTGCCAGTAGTGAATTGGGACAGTATAGCAATCAGCCCCAGCATTTT. It encodes CASSELGQYSNQPQHF. Full variable domain (missing parts from reference TRBV19 and TRBJ1-5): DGGITQSPKYLFRKEGQNVTLSCEQNLNHDAMYWYRQDPGQGLRLIYYSQIVNDFQKGDIAEGYSVSREKKESFPLTVTSAQKNPTAFYLCASSELGQYSNQPQHFGDGTRLSIL.

This sequence joins TRBV19 and TRBJ2-1; no firm D call. The germline V gene has CDR1 LNHDA and CDR2 SQIVND (reference sequence). V lost 6 bases to trimming and J lost 10 bases, with 10 bases between them. The CDR3 covers 11 residues. CDR3 in amino acids: CASSRLNEQFF. The CDR3 DNA follows: TGTGCCAGTAGCCGACTCAACGAGCAGTTCTTC.

The chain joins TRBV5-5 to TRBJ2-7; D is uncertain. The CDR3 covers 15 residues. The germline CDR1 and CDR2 sequences are SGHKS and YYEKEE (reference sequence). V lost 0 bases and J 1 base, leaving 11 bases between the germline ends. The CDR3 sequence is CASSLAGPRSYEQYF. The CDR3 DNA is TGTGCCAGCAGCTTGGCAGGTCCCCGTTCCTACGAGCAGTACTTC.

The rearrangement joins TRBV5-1 to TRBJ1-1; no definite D call. V dropped 1 base and J dropped 4 bases, with 11 bases sitting between them. There are 14 residues in the CDR3. Germline V CDR1 and CDR2: SGHRS, YFSETQ. The CDR3 region is CASSLLPRGTEAFF. The CDR3 nucleotides read TGCGCCAGCAGCTTGCTTCCCCGGGGCACTGAAGCTTTCTTT.

The V gene is TRBV7-9, the J gene TRBJ2-1; D is ambiguous. V shed 5 bases and J shed 8 bases, with 7 bases lying between them. Germline V gene data show CDR1 as SEHNR and CDR2 as FQNEAQ (reference sequence). CDR3 length: 11 residues. The CDR3 region is CASSLDDEQFF. CDR3 coding DNA: TGTGCCAGCAGCCTCGATGATGAGCAGTTCTTC.

The chain couples TRBV19 to TRBJ1-3; 9 bases are shared with TRBD1. CDR3 size: 13 residues. Unmatched junction bases numbered 4, after V lost 6 bases and J lost 7 bases. The V gene's germline CDR1 is LNHDA and CDR2 SQIVND (reference sequence). CDR3: CASRGTGRNTIYF. CDR3 bases: TGTGCCAGTAGGGGGACAGGGAGGAACACCATATATTTT.

The chain uses TRBV7-9 and TRBJ2-3, with D unresolved. This CDR3 is 13 amino acids long. The V and J ends lost 1 base and 6 bases respectively, with 8 bases between them. Germline V lookup: CDR1 SEHNR, CDR2 FQNEAQ (reference sequence). This CDR3 is CASSLGAPDTQYF. DNA of the CDR3: TGTGCCAGCAGCTTAGGCGCCCCGGATACGCAGTATTTT. Complete variable domain (other parts from reference TRBV7-9 and TRBJ2-3): DTGVSQNPRHKITKRGQNVTFRCDPISEHNRLYWYRQTLGQGPEFLTYFQNEAQLEKSRLLSDRFSAERPKGSFSTLEIQRTEQGDSAMYLCASSLGAPDTQYFGPGTRLTVL.

This clone was observed a handful of times. The V call is TRBV5-6, the J call TRBJ1-6; D gene ambiguous. Germline V gene lookup returns CDR1 SGHDT and CDR2 YYEEEE. The CDR3 sequence is 15 residues long. V was trimmed by 4 bases and J by 1 base, leaving 9 bases between them. The CDR3, as DNA: TGTGCCAGCAGCCGGTTAGGGTCCTATAATTCACCCCTCCACTTT. Translated: CASSRLGSYNSPLHF.

This chain links TRBV18 with TRBJ2-5, with 8 bases fitting TRBD1. CDR1 KGHSH and CDR2 LQKENI come from the germline V gene. V trimming: 3 bases; J trimming: 5 bases; junction bases outside the gene matches: 5. CDR3 length equals 14 residues. The CDR3 here is CASSPQGARETQYF. In nucleotides, the CDR3 is TGTGCCAGCTCACCCCAGGGGGCGAGGGAGACCCAGTACTTC.

The rearrangement links TRBV7-9 to TRBJ2-1; D is undetermined. This CDR3 region has 12 residues. V gave up 3 bases and J gave up 4 bases, with 4 bases separating them. The germline gives CDR1 SEHNR, CDR2 FQNEAQ (reference sequence). The CDR3 coding sequence is TGTGCCAGCAGCTTTCTTTACAATGAGCAGTTCTTC. Translating gives CASSFLYNEQFF.